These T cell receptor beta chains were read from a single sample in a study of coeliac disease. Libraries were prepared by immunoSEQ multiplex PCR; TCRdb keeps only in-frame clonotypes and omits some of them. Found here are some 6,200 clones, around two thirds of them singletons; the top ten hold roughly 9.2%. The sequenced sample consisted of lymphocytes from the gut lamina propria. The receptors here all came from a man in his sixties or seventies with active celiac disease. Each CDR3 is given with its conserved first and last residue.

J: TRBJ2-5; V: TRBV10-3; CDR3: CAISTGQGKQYF
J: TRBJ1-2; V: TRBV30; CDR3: CAWSVGESYTF
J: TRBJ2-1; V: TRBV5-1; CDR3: CASSVGQAYNEQFF
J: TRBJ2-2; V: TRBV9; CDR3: CASRTGWREGTGELFF
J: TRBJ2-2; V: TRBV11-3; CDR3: CASSLQGANTGELFF
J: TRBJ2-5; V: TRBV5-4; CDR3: CASSSGQGQETQYF
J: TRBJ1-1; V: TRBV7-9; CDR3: CATGELLRPEAFF
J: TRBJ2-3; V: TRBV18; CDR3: CASSLDIDGDTQYF
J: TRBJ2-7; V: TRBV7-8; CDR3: CASSFTPYYAYEQYF
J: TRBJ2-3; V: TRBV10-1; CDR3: CASSDGGEGRNTQYF
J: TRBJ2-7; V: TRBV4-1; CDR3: CASSRGQLLDEQYF
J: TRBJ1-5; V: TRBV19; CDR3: CASVTAGHSNQPQHF
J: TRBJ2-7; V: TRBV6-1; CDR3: CASNPGGTSYEQYF
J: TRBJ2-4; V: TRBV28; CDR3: CASSPSGHVKNIQYF
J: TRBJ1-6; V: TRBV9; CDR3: CASSVDPVYNSPLHF
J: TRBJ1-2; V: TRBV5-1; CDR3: CASSLQGNYGYTF
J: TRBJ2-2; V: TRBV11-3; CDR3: CASSLGPPGELFF
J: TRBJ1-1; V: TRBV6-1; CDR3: CASSEVFGGALSEAFF
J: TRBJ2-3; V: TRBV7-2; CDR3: CASSLVVFRYTDTQYF
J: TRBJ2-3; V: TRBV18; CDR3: CASSPWTGQTDTQYF
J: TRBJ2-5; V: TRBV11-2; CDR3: CASSYTRGSQETQYF
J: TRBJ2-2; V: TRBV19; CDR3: CATKRGGGAGELFF
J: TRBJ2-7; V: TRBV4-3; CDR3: CASRGTGDEQYF
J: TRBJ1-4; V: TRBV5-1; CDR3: CASSFLGLAEKLFF
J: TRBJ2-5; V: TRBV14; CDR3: CASSQDYRGETQYF
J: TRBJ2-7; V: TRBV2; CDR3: CASRDWAGGNLYEQYF
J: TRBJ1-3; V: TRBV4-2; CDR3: CASSQVGDFMRAVSGNTIYF
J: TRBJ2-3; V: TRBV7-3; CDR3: CASNLGLAGGLGDTQYF
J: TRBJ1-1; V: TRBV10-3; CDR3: CAISESGTENTEAFF
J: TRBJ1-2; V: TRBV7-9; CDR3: CASSLVSGGYTF
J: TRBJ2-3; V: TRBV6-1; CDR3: CASQWGQGPDTQYF
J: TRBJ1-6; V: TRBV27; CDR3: CASRYRGYNSPLHF
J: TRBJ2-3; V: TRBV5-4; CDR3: CASIETSVGTQYF
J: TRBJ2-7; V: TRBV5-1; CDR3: CASSRLETGYEQYF
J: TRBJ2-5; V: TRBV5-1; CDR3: CASSSDAFRGLETQYF
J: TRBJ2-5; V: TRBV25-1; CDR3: CASSEGGLAGGAETQYF
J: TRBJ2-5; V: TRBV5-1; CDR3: CASSLLGGESQETQYF
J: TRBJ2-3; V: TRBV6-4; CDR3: CASSLRVGGTDTQYF